This T cell receptor (beta chain) was sequenced in a study of cytomegalovirus exposure and HLA in healthy donors. Whole-study results and caveats: In vitro data verified a few CMV-associated chains as specific for CMV antigens. Both high specificity and high sensitivity reportedly marked the classifier's diagnosis of cytomegalovirus status.

It was with 60 Vbeta and 13 Jbeta primers that the PCR ran. The repertoire was sequenced with immunoSEQ multiplex PCR; TCRdb's copy has only in-frame clones and lacks some. The sample holds approximately 98,000 clones, around 75% seen once. Comment on this clone: What it recognizes is unknown.

Material for sequencing was PBMCs. The TCR sequence derives from a man aged 18 to 29 in good health and CMV-seropositive.

This CDR3 is CASSLGGFGTDTQYF. The CDR3 nucleotides are TGCGCCAGCAGCTTGGGAGGGTTTGGCACAGATACGCAGTATTTT. The chain combines TRBV5-1 with TRBJ2-3; TRBD2 might be the D (5 bases). V was pared by 0 bases and J by 1 base, with 9 bases between. The CDR3 sequence is 15 residues long. The germline CDR1 and CDR2 sequences are SGHRS and YFSETQ.